This TCR beta chain was observed in a study of regulatory T cells in long-lasting Graves disease (dated by TCRdb to 2020 to 2023). Notes on the research overall: In the newly diagnosed Graves' disease group, patients had been taking antithyroid drugs for less than 3 months. Persistent Graves' disease patients were compared with newly diagnosed Graves' disease patients by peripheral blood TCR sequencing and RNA sequencing. The study took place in China and was registered as a clinical trial. A total of 35 or so samples were covered by TCR sequencing, comprising approximately 13 persistent and roughly 20 newly diagnosed Graves' disease patients. What the authors observed across the whole study: Only peripheral blood was studied, because thyroid tissue, the primary lesion, was inaccessible. Sequencing and analysis were restricted to the TCR beta chain. The small sample size was acknowledged by the authors as a limitation that may reduce accuracy. Persistent patients shared more public clonotypes among themselves (2,741) than newly diagnosed patients did (about 970). Compared with newly diagnosed patients, patients with persistent Graves' disease had lower TCR Shannon entropy and fewer highly expanded clones, which suggests clonal expansion. TRBV28, TRBJ1-2 and TRBJ2-5 were preferentially used in persistent disease, while TRBV20-1 and TRBJ2-1 were favored in newly diagnosed disease.

This sample's time point label indicates: newly diagnosed GD, antithyroid drugs for less than 3 months. For both TCR sequencing and RNA sequencing, RNA was extracted from PBMCs in TRIzol. The diagnosis of Graves' disease was made according to American Thyroid Association guidelines. Patients were recruited from an endocrinology department in Xi'an, China. Each patient gave approximately 10 milliliters of peripheral blood, collected in an EDTA anticoagulant tube. Ficoll Paque Plus density gradient separation was used to isolate PBMCs, and no further T cell sorting was performed. An Agilent 2100 Bioanalyzer and agarose gel were used to check RNA quality, and a NanoDrop 2000 was used to measure RNA concentration. Receptors were amplified or captured by multiplex PCR. The sample was run on an Illumina HiSeq 4000. iRepertoire HTBI primers and Arm-PCR amplification of CDR3 regions were used to construct TCR beta libraries. PCR products were gel purified before sequencing. Per the authors' processing: Across samples, fewer than 70 TRBV and 15 or so TRBJ segments were identified and used for gene usage analysis of CDR3 amino acid clonotypes. COPE and FqMerger were used to merge the filtered high-quality paired reads into contigs. Contigs were aligned with BLAST to IMGT TRBV, TRBD and TRBJ reference genes, and CDR3 was defined per IMGT. Clonotypes above 0.1% frequency were classified as highly expanded clones. Shannon entropy served as the measure of repertoire diversity, while the Gini coefficient captured V-J evenness. Clonotypes shared by more than one individual were considered public. The raw public data were reprocessed by TCRdb itself: fastp quality trimming at Q25, MiXCR clonotype calling, in-frame beta chains only. CDR3 protein duplicates are merged, each entry listing the most common genes and DNA. The V and J calls come from TCRdb's annotation, not from the publication. Counted in this sample were some 250,000 distinct CDR3 sequences; 20% to 25% of them appeared once. Of the sample, approximately 13% falls within the top ten clones.

CDR1 and CDR2 are read off the germline V gene (reference sequence) as GTSNPN and SVGIG. Spanning cysteine to phenylalanine, the CDR3 consists of 12 amino acids. Kept here is only the CDR3 DNA, which spans 36 bases and is read in frame from base 1. V is clipped by 4 bases and J by 15 bases, and the sequence between their germline boundaries is 19 bases long. This clonotype was detected ten times or more. This clone's antigen is unknown. Base qualities are not provided; no much larger clone lies one nucleotide away. This sequence was found in a female donor with Graves disease. The material sequenced was peripheral blood mononuclear cells (PBMCs), taken at new diagnosis, from a patient treated with antithyroid drugs. Here the chain combines TRBV30 and TRBJ2-1; tentative D gene TRBD2, with 6 bases matching. This receptor carries the CDR3 CAWNFLGGAGFF. The DNA is TGTGCCTGGAACTTCCTGGGAGGAGCGGGGTTCTTC. Beyond the CDR3, the reference TRBV30 and TRBJ2-1 genes provide the residues; the full variable domain reads: SQTIHQWPATLVQPVGSPLSLECTVEGTSNPNLYWYRQAAGRGLQLLFYSVGIGQISSEVPQNLSASRPQDRQFILSSKKLLLSDSGFYLCAWNFLGGAGFFGPGTRLTVL.